This TCR beta chain was retrieved from a study of tumour-infiltrating T cells in Burkitt lymphoma. For the study at large: Patients covered every epidemiological subtype of Burkitt lymphoma. Productive clonality predicted overall and progression-free survival.

The study's findings and limits: Several public clonotypes recurred in numerous Burkitt lymphoma patients.

CDR1 and CDR2 (germline): LGHNA, YSLEER. The CDR3 loop spans 13 amino acids. Deletions cut 0 bases from V and 7 bases from J, with 7 bases between. Comment on this clone: No antigen is known for it.

Some clones are missing from TCRdb's copy, which holds only in-frame ones; the method was immunoSEQ multiplex PCR. The top ten clones hold just under 5% of a sample with hundreds of clones, 45% of them seen once. Sequenced input: tumor tissue. The receptor was isolated from a human donor with Burkitt lymphoma. The V call is TRBV4-3, the J call TRBJ1-5; no firm D call. The CDR3 nucleotides read TGCGCCAGCAGCCAAGATCAGGAACAGCCCCAGCATTTT. Translating it yields CASSQDQEQPQHF.